The sequence of this TCR beta chain was determined in a study of T cells in Graves' hyperthyroidism and ophthalmopathy. Looking at the study overall: It was at initial diagnosis, before any treatment, that peripheral blood was collected. Notes on the study in general: Blood also carried most thyroid clonotypes expanded above 0.001.

A remark on this clonotype: Its antigen is not identified.

Extraction of PBMCs used roughly 9.3 ml of fresh peripheral blood. TCR beta CDR3 region amplification was performed from RNA transcripts. First-round RT-PCR with HTBI primers amplified the TCR CDR3 region. TCRdb re-called the multiplex PCR reads with MiXCR, one entry per CDR3 protein. The sample lists 730,000 or so distinct CDR3 sequences; roughly 20% were seen once. Germline CDR1 reads MNHEY; CDR2 reads SMNVEV (reference sequence). The CDR3 is 13 amino acids. V dropped 2 bases and J dropped 6 bases, with 10 bases sitting between them. The origin of this receptor is a woman aged 45-60 years with Graves' hyperthyroidism that later progressed to Graves' ophthalmopathy. Sequencing was carried out using blood. The V call is TRBV27, the J call TRBJ1-2, with TRBD1 as a possible D gene (6 bases). The CDR3 region is CASSLTGIHGYTF. In DNA form, the CDR3 reads TGTGCCAGCAGTTTAACAGGGATCCATGGCTACACCTTC.